Below are 3 T cell receptor beta chains sequenced from a single sample in a study of blood T cell repertoires in COVID-19. Profiling relied on immunoSEQ multiplex PCR, and the TCRdb table lists in-frame clones only, not all of them. The table lists around 95,000 clones, almost 80% of them singletons. Sequenced sample: peripheral blood. These receptor sequences come from a man aged 65-85 years with active or convalescent COVID-19.

The J gene is TRBJ1-4, the V gene TRBV5-1, with 10 positions matching TRBD1. V gave up 6 bases and J gave up 7 bases; unmatched junction bases: 9. Germline CDR1 SGHRS, CDR2 YFSETQ. The CDR3 spans 15 residues. CDR3 residues: CASNFGDRGFEKLFF. The CDR3 nucleotides are TGCGCCAGCAACTTCGGGGACAGGGGCTTTGAAAAACTGTTTTTT.

This chain uses TRBV7-9 with TRBJ2-1, with TRBD2 identical over 7 bases. Germline V gene data show CDR1 as SEHNR and CDR2 as FQNEAQ (reference sequence). The CDR3 covers 16 residues. V dropped 5 bases and J dropped 3; count of bases not matched to a gene: 10. CDR3 amino acids: CASSPSGWGRYNEQFF. CDR3 nucleotide sequence: TGTGCCAGCAGCCCTAGCGGCTGGGGCCGCTACAATGAGCAGTTCTTC. The whole variable domain, remainder taken from reference TRBV7-9 and TRBJ2-1, is DTGVSQNPRHKITKRGQNVTFRCDPISEHNRLYWYRQTLGQGPEFLTYFQNEAQLEKSRLLSDRFSAERPKGSFSTLEIQRTEQGDSAMYLCASSPSGWGRYNEQFFGPGTRLTVL.

This clone occurred a few times. The chain joins TRBV28 to TRBJ2-7, with a tentative D call TRBD2 (6 bases). CDR3 length equals 15 residues. The V gene's germline CDR1 is MDHEN and CDR2 SYDVKM. V lost 5 bases, J lost 2 bases, and 16 bases lay in between. Here the CDR3 DNA reads TGTGCCAGCAGTACCTCGGGACTCTCTACCTACGAGCAGTACTTC. Protein: CASSTSGLSTYEQYF.